This TCR beta chain was recovered during a study of human T cells and chemical hapten exposure. Stated time point: pre-sensitization, week 0. Sample treatment: therapeutic diphenylcyclopropenone sensitization with weekly scalp DPC. Overall study results and limits: There were significantly more large CDR3 similarity clusters among expanded TCRs than among controls. The number of TCRs above 1 in 1000 frequency did not change after DPC sensitization.

The germline V gene has CDR1 DFQATT and CDR2 SNEGSKA (reference sequence). Trimming cost V 5 bases and J 5 bases; bases outside gene matches: 9. The CDR3 runs 14 residues. A single record per CDR3 protein comes from TCRdb applying MiXCR to the RACE reads. The repertoire holds under 300,000 distinct CDR3 sequences, with 7.5% to 8% as singletons. This clonotype was seen only a few times. Its antigen is still unknown. Sequences were derived from whole blood, sampled in connection with sensitization to the hapten diphenylcyclopropenone (DPC). The sequence came from a man between 18 and 35 years old with alopecia areata. Some clones in this sample may be carry-over from other donors' samples. The J gene is TRBJ2-5, the V gene TRBV20-1; 9 bases agree with TRBD1. The CDR3 loop reads CSAGTDRGGETQYF. The CDR3 DNA follows: TGCAGTGCTGGGACTGACAGGGGGGGTGAGACCCAGTACTTC.